Listed here are 20 T cell receptor beta chains from one sample, sequenced in a study of yellow fever vaccine responses in identical twins. TCRdb reanalysed the RT-PCR reads using MiXCR and keeps one entry per CDR3 protein. The sample has roughly 2,000 distinct CDR3 sequences; 75% to 90% are singletons. The sample here was T cells from blood (PBMCs), unsorted or a sorted subset (not recorded which), taken before or after yellow fever vaccination (not recorded which). These receptors were taken from a woman between 18 and 29 years old who received the yellow fever vaccine.

V is TRBV2 and J is TRBJ1-6, with D perhaps TRBD1 (6 bases). CDR3 length: 15 amino acids. From germline, CDR1 is SNHLY and CDR2 FYNNEI. V was cut by 1 base and J by 5 bases, with 9 bases left in between. The CDR3 reads CASSEGTADNSPLHF. CDR3 DNA: TGTGCCAGCAGTGAAGGGACAGCTGATAATTCACCCCTCCACTTT.

The chain carries TRBV11-1 and TRBJ2-7; 8 nucleotides line up with TRBD2. Germline lookup yields CDR1 SGHAT and CDR2 FQDESV (reference sequence). The CDR3 length is 16 residues. V trimming: 4 bases; J trimming: 4 bases; junction bases outside the gene matches: 12. CDR3 nucleotide sequence: TGTGCCAGCAGCTCTTTCGGTAGTAGCGGGATGTACGAGCAGTACTTC. The encoded protein is CASSSFGSSGMYEQYF.

V is TRBV10-1 and J is TRBJ1-1; D gene ambiguous. This CDR3 region has 17 residues. Germline loops: CDR1 WNHNN, CDR2 SYGVQD (reference sequence). V lost 2 bases, J lost 4 bases, and 20 bases lay in between. CDR3 sequence: CASSEGKERPSGTEAFF. The CDR3 coding sequence is TGCGCCAGCAGTGAGGGCAAAGAGCGTCCCTCTGGCACTGAAGCTTTCTTT.

This chain joins TRBV10-3 and TRBJ2-3; the D gene is possibly TRBD1 (5 bases). Trimming shortened V by 3 bases and J by 2 bases, and 9 bases separated the two germline ends. Germline CDR1 and CDR2: ENHRY and SYGVKD. The CDR3 consists of 14 residues. The CDR3 sequence: CAISEQGATDTQYF. The CDR3 bases are TGTGCCATCAGTGAACAAGGGGCCACAGATACGCAGTATTTT.

The V and J genes are TRBV29-1 and TRBJ2-7; no reliable D call. V dropped 3 bases and J dropped 4 bases, with 10 bases sitting between them. The CDR3 spans 12 residues. Germline V lookup: CDR1 SQVTM, CDR2 ANQGSEA. The CDR3 nucleotides are TGCAGCGTTGATTCTGGAGATTACGAGCAGTACTTC. This gives the protein CSVDSGDYEQYF.

This clonotype occurred once. The rearrangement joins TRBV7-9 to TRBJ1-2; perhaps TRBD1 as D (5 bases). CDR3 size: 15 residues. V was pared by 2 bases and J by 4 bases, with 14 bases between. CDR1 SEHNR and CDR2 FQNEAQ come from the germline V gene (reference sequence). Here the CDR3 reads CASSLSSTAFYGYTF. The DNA for the CDR3 is TGTGCCAGCAGCTTAAGTTCGACAGCCTTCTATGGCTACACCTTC.

The genes are TRBV28 and TRBJ2-3; 7 bases agree with TRBD1. The CDR3 runs 15 residues. Germline V lookup: CDR1 MDHEN, CDR2 SYDVKM. V trimming: 4 bases; J trimming: 2 bases; junction bases outside the gene matches: 6. DNA for the CDR3: TGTGCCAGCAGTTCGGGACAGACCGACACAGATACGCAGTATTTT. This encodes CASSSGQTDTDTQYF.

V gene TRBV7-9 combines with J gene TRBJ2-7; D may be TRBD2 (6 bases). There are 14 residues in the CDR3. Germline CDR1 and CDR2: SEHNR and FQNEAQ (reference sequence). The germline V and J ends were trimmed by 4 bases and 1 base, with 11 bases remaining between them. CDR3 nucleotide sequence: TGTGCCAGCAGCTCATCGACTAGTTCCTACGAGCAGTACTTC. This encodes CASSSSTSSYEQYF. The whole variable domain, filled in from reference TRBV7-9 and TRBJ2-7, reads DTGVSQNPRHKITKRGQNVTFRCDPISEHNRLYWYRQTLGQGPEFLTYFQNEAQLEKSRLLSDRFSAERPKGSFSTLEIQRTEQGDSAMYLCASSSSTSSYEQYFGPGTRLTVT.

The table lists this clonotype with a count of one. The chain links TRBV29-1 to TRBJ1-2; 11 nucleotides match TRBD1. V lost 4 bases, J lost 3 bases, and 1 base stayed unmatched. There are 13 residues in the CDR3. Germline assignment: CDR1 SQVTM and CDR2 ANQGSEA. CDR3 sequence (DNA): TGCAGCGTTGCGGGACAGGGGGACTATGGCTACACCTTC. It codes for CSVAGQGDYGYTF.

In this sample, this clonotype turned up once. In DNA form, the CDR3 reads TGTGCCAGCAGCCCATCCGGGACAGGGTCCAATGAGCAGTTCTTC. Translating it yields CASSPSGTGSNEQFF. The V and J genes are TRBV7-6 and TRBJ2-1; 9 nucleotides match TRBD1. Germline V gene data show CDR1 as SGHVS and CDR2 as FNYEAQ. The CDR3 totals 15 residues. V shed 5 bases and J 6 bases; nucleotides not matched to a gene: 8. The variable domain in full, completed from reference TRBV7-6 and TRBJ2-1, reads GAGVSQSPRYKVTKRGQDVALRCDPISGHVSLYWYRQALGQGPEFLTYFNYEAQQDKSGLPNDRFSAERPEGSISTLTIQRTEQRDSAMYRCASSPSGTGSNEQFFGPGTRLTVL.

This clonotype came up once. The V gene is TRBV5-5, the J gene TRBJ2-3, with D hard to call. The CDR3 is 16 amino acids. V lost 4 bases and J lost 1, with 16 bases in between. Germline CDR1 reads SGHKS; CDR2 reads YYEKEE (reference sequence). The CDR3 loop reads CASSHEDGYGTDTQYF. In DNA form, the CDR3 reads TGTGCCAGCAGCCACGAAGATGGATACGGCACAGATACGCAGTATTTT.

The chain carries TRBV5-4 and TRBJ2-7; D is ambiguous. From germline, CDR1 is SGHNT and CDR2 YYREEE (reference sequence). Trimming took 2 bases from V and 0 from J, leaving 12 bases between them. There are 15 residues in the CDR3. The CDR3: CASSFASQSSYEQYV. CDR3 bases: TGTGCCAGCAGCTTCGCCAGCCAAAGCTCCTACGAGCAGTACGTC.

The genes are TRBV11-2 and TRBJ2-1; TRBD2 matches 14 bases. Germline values: CDR1 SGHAT, CDR2 FQNNGV. Trimming removed 5 bases from V and 6 bases from J; junction bases left unmatched: 3. The CDR3 runs to 15 residues. The chain's CDR3 is CASSRLAGGSNEQFF. For the CDR3, the DNA is TGTGCCAGCAGCCGACTAGCGGGAGGGTCCAATGAGCAGTTCTTC. Full variable domain (outside the CDR3, taken from reference TRBV11-2 and TRBJ2-1): EAGVAQSPRYKIIEKRQSVAFWCNPISGHATLYWYQQILGQGPKLLIQFQNNGVVDDSQLPKDRFSAERLKGVDSTLKIQPAKLEDSAVYLCASSRLAGGSNEQFFGPGTRLTVL.

The chain is built from TRBV11-2 and TRBJ1-1; D not certain. The CDR3 has 13 amino acids. Deletions cut 7 bases from V and 0 bases from J, with 9 bases between. Looked up from germline, CDR1 is SGHAT and CDR2 is FQNNGV. CDR3 in DNA: TGTGCCAGCACCCTTCTGATGAACACTGAAGCTTTCTTT. Protein: CASTLLMNTEAFF.

This clonotype has a handful of counts. CDR3 bases: TGTGCCAGCATGGGAGGTACCTACAATGAGCAGTTCTTC. Residues: CASMGGTYNEQFF. V and J are TRBV12-3 or TRBV12-4 and TRBJ2-1; D might be TRBD2 (6 bases). The CDR3 has 13 amino acids. With 7 bases removed from V and 2 bases from J, the gap between germline ends came to 9 bases.

The V and J genes are TRBV2 and TRBJ1-5; D gene unclear. The CDR3 contains 16 residues. V dropped 3 bases and J dropped 0 bases, with 12 bases sitting between them. Per germline, CDR1 SNHLY and CDR2 FYNNEI. The CDR3 reads CASSEVGRSSNQPQHF. For the CDR3, the DNA is TGTGCCAGCAGTGAGGTGGGGAGGAGTAGCAATCAGCCCCAGCATTTT.

As concerns this clonotype: The junction shows a germline mismatch at one end, possibly a read error. The chain joins TRBV11-1 to TRBJ2-7; tentatively, D is TRBD1 (6 bases). The CDR3 extends over 16 amino acids. Germline V lookup: CDR1 SGHAT, CDR2 FQDESV (reference sequence). The CDR3 DNA reads as TGTGCCAGCAGCGTAGCTGTGGGGGCCAGCTCCTACGAGCAGTACTTC. It yields the protein CASSVAVGASSYEQYF. Together with reference TRBV11-1 and TRBJ2-7, the CDR3 gives the full variable domain: EAEVAQSPRYKITEKSQAVAFWCDPISGHATLYWYRQILGQGPELLVQFQDESVVDDSQLPKDRFSAERLKGVDSTLKIQPAELGDSAMYLCASSVAVGASSYEQYFGPGTRLTVT.

The chain uses TRBV5-1 and TRBJ1-3, with D perhaps TRBD1 (6 bases). Germline-derived CDR1 and CDR2 are SGHRS and YFSETQ. V was trimmed by 4 bases and J by 0 bases, leaving 11 bases between them. The CDR3 extends over 15 amino acids. The CDR3 bases are TGCGCCAGCAGCACGGGACATTCCTCTGGAAACACCATATATTTT. This codes for CASSTGHSSGNTIYF.

This clonotype occurred once. V usage is TRBV4-1 and J usage is TRBJ2-1; D perhaps matches TRBD1 (5 bases). This CDR3 region has 15 residues. V lost 3 bases and J lost 8, with 17 bases in between. Germline lookup yields CDR1 MGHRA and CDR2 YSYEKL. This CDR3 reads CASSHVGVRVDEQFF. As DNA, the CDR3 is TGCGCCAGCAGCCACGTTGGTGTCAGGGTCGATGAGCAGTTCTTC.

The gene calls are TRBV13 and TRBJ2-5; TRBD2 is a possible D gene (6 bases). CDR1 and CDR2 (germline): PRHDT, FYEKMQ (reference sequence). The CDR3 loop spans 14 amino acids. The V gene lost 5 bases and the J gene lost 3 bases, with 13 bases spanning the gap. CDR3 sequence (DNA): TGTGCCAGCAGCCCCGGGGAGGAAGAAGAGACCCAGTACTTC. Encoded protein: CASSPGEEEETQYF. Looking up the rest from reference TRBV13 and TRBJ2-5 gives the full variable domain: AAGVIQSPRHLIKEKRETATLKCYPIPRHDTVYWYQQGPGQDPQFLISFYEKMQSDKGSIPDRFSAQQFSDYHSELNMSSLELGDSALYFCASSPGEEEETQYFGPGTRLLVL.